This T cell receptor (beta chain) was found in a study of cytomegalovirus exposure and HLA in healthy donors. This CDR3 region has 13 residues. V lost 6 bases and J lost 2, with 10 bases in between. The germline V gene encodes CDR1 KGHSH and CDR2 LQKENI. It was with 60 Vbeta and 13 Jbeta primers that the PCR ran. Original handling: Among the unique TCR beta chains that a later analysis counted, about 84 million in all, 10 million to 11 million were shared. Assay: immunoSEQ multiplex PCR; the TCRdb copy retains only in-frame clones and omits some. That table gives V, J and clone size, and the DNA gave D and trimming. The data show 81,000 or so clones, roughly 58% seen once.

The clonotype was recovered from a woman aged 25 to 39 in good health and CMV-seropositive. This chain links TRBV18 with TRBJ2-5; D ambiguous. Sequencing input: PBMCs. The CDR3, as DNA: TGTGCCAGCTCCCCTTTGGCTCAAGAGACCCAGTACTTC. It yields the protein CASSPLAQETQYF.